The T cell receptor (beta chain) under discussion was sequenced for a study of identical twins. Study outcomes and limitations: Within cord blood, abundant beta clonotypes carried fewer insertions, but memory repertoires showed no such trend.

TCRdb fed the 5' RACE reads into MiXCR, producing one record per CDR3 protein. Found here are around 300,000 distinct CDR3 sequences, about 8.1% of them singletons; the top ten hold less than 2.5%. The CDR3 covers 15 residues. CDR1 SGHAT and CDR2 FQNNGV come from the germline V gene. The junction had 6 bases not matched to a gene; V was cut back by 1 base and J by 6 bases. A word on this clonotype: Its matching antigen is unknown.

The data also belong to a second study, concerning yellow fever vaccine responses in identical twins.

This clonotype was obtained from a woman aged 18-30 years in good health. The material sequenced was memory (CD45RO+) T cells sorted from blood. This chain connects TRBV11-2 to TRBJ2-3, with TRBD2 identical over 8 bases. CDR3 loop: CASSLVIGRVDTQYF. CDR3 coding DNA: TGTGCCAGCAGCTTAGTAATCGGGAGGGTCGATACGCAGTATTTT.